A single sample is the source of the 30 T cell receptor beta chains below, sequenced in a study of brain T cells in children with intractable seizures. Produced via immunoSEQ multiplex PCR; TCRdb's table is partial and in-frame only. The sample lists 110,000 or so clones; 90% to 95% were seen once. The source was peripheral blood, collected at surgery. These receptor sequences come from a boy in the first two years of life with hemimegalencephaly and intractable seizures.

V is TRBV5-6 and J is TRBJ2-2; weak D call: TRBD2 (7 bases). The V gene lost 0 bases and the J gene lost 6 bases, with 15 bases spanning the gap. CDR1 and CDR2 (germline): SGHDT, YYEEEE. The CDR3 sequence is 16 residues long. The CDR3 DNA follows: TGTGCCAGCAGCTTGGATGGGGGGGCGATGGCCGGGGAGCTGTTTTTT. Protein sequence: CASSLDGGAMAGELFF. The full variable domain, completed using reference TRBV5-6 and TRBJ2-2, is DAGVTQSPTHLIKTRGQQVTLRCSPKSGHDTVSWYQQALGQGPQFIFQYYEEEERQRGNFPDRFSGHQFPNYSSELNVNALLLGDSALYLCASSLDGGAMAGELFFGEGSRLTVL.

The chain couples TRBV11-2 to TRBJ1-1, with D unclear. Trimming removed 1 base from V and 7 bases from J, with 10 bases in between. Germline assignment: CDR1 SGHAT and CDR2 FQNNGV. The CDR3 sequence is 13 residues long. The DNA for the CDR3 is TGTGCCAGCAGCTTAGGCCCCCCCTATGAAGCTTTCTTT. The encoded protein is CASSLGPPYEAFF.

V gene TRBV5-1 combines with J gene TRBJ2-3; D ambiguous. Trimming left V 4 bases short and J 1 base short, with 10 bases between. The CDR3 loop spans 14 amino acids. Germline V lookup: CDR1 SGHRS, CDR2 YFSETQ. The CDR3 nucleotides read TGCGCCAGCAGCCCTCAGCCCGGCACAGATACGCAGTATTTT. It encodes CASSPQPGTDTQYF.

The CDR3 loop is CASSPTRGPQHF. CDR3 coding DNA: TGTGCCAGCAGCCCGACACGGGGCCCCCAGCATTTT. The chain couples TRBV7-2 to TRBJ1-5; TRBD1 might be the D (5 bases). The CDR3 spans 12 residues. V lost 5 bases, J lost 10 bases, and 12 bases lay in between. The V gene's germline CDR1 is SGHTA and CDR2 FQGNSA.

The chain combines TRBV27 with TRBJ2-7, with 10 positions matching TRBD2. J was trimmed by 4 bases and V by 0 bases; bases with no gene match: 12. Germline loops: CDR1 MNHEY, CDR2 SMNVEV (reference sequence). The CDR3 runs to 18 residues. CDR3 nucleotides: TGTGCCAGCAGTTTATCGGGGGCTAGCGGGAGTTCCGGGTACGAGCAGTACTTC. Translating it yields CASSLSGASGSSGYEQYF.

The genes are TRBV6-5 and TRBJ2-2; D possibly uses TRBD1 or TRBD2 (5 bases each). The germline V and J ends were trimmed by 7 bases and 4 bases, with 13 bases remaining between them. This CDR3 has 14 amino acids. In germline, CDR1 is MNHEY, CDR2 SVGAGI. Here the CDR3 DNA reads TGTGCCAGCACCGGGGCGGCATTCACCGGGGAGCTGTTTTTT. Translation gives CASTGAAFTGELFF.

This clone has just one count. The V gene is TRBV5-1, the J gene TRBJ1-3; tentative D call: TRBD1 (6 bases). The germline V and J ends were trimmed by 0 bases and 1 base, with 11 bases remaining between them. The CDR3 runs 16 residues. Germline V gives CDR1 SGHRS, CDR2 YFSETQ. The CDR3 loop is CASSLARGASGNTIYF. The CDR3 DNA reads as TGCGCCAGCAGCTTGGCCAGGGGCGCGTCTGGAAACACCATATATTTT.

V usage is TRBV2 and J usage is TRBJ2-1; D might be TRBD1 or TRBD2, each matching 5 bases. Germline V CDR1 and CDR2: SNHLY, FYNNEI. There are 14 residues in the CDR3. CDR3 nucleotides: TGTTTAGCTTTCTGGGGGAGCTCCTACAATGAGCAGTTCTTC. Amino acids: CLAFWGSSYNEQFF.

This sequence joins TRBV6-5 and TRBJ1-2; D is undetermined. The germline V gene has CDR1 MNHEY and CDR2 SVGAGI. V lost 8 bases and J lost 2, with 18 bases in between. The CDR3 covers 15 residues. For the CDR3, the DNA is TGTGCCAGCTTAGTCGGGCAGGTCTACAACTATGGCTACACCTTC. It specifies CASLVGQVYNYGYTF.

V and J are TRBV5-5 and TRBJ2-4; possibly TRBD2 for D (5 bases). Trimming removed 2 bases at V and 3 bases at J, with 9 bases between. This CDR3 spans 14 amino acids. Germline V gene sequence: CDR1 SGHKS, CDR2 YYEKEE (reference sequence). CDR3 bases: TGTGCCAGCAGCTTCACACTAGTCAAAAACATTCAGTACTTC. Translation: CASSFTLVKNIQYF.

Note on this clone: Other DNA sequences in the same sample also yield this CDR3. The chain links TRBV27 to TRBJ2-7; the D gene is possibly TRBD1 (5 bases). Germline CDR1 and CDR2: MNHEY and SMNVEV (reference sequence). The CDR3 runs to 13 residues. The ends were cut back, 5 bases at V and 1 base at J, with 9 bases in the middle. The CDR3 sequence: CASSLGPSYEQYF. The CDR3 bases are TGTGCCAGCAGTCTGGGGCCTTCCTACGAGCAGTACTTC.

This chain connects TRBV19 to TRBJ2-6; 7 bases map to TRBD2. CDR3 length: 14 amino acids. The ends lost 3 bases at V and 6 bases at J; junction bases unmatched: 2. Germline V gene sequence: CDR1 LNHDA, CDR2 SQIVND (reference sequence). The CDR3 is CASSIGGEANVLTF. The CDR3 coding sequence is TGTGCCAGTAGTATTGGGGGGGAGGCCAACGTCCTGACTTTC.

The rearrangement links TRBV19 to TRBJ1-4; 7 nucleotides line up with TRBD1. From germline, CDR1 is LNHDA and CDR2 SQIVND (reference sequence). The CDR3 runs 16 residues. Trimming took 4 bases from V and 5 from J; bases not matched to a gene: 10. The CDR3 loop reads CASSKYGQVINEKLFF. The CDR3 DNA follows: TGTGCCAGTAGTAAATACGGACAGGTGATAAATGAAAAACTGTTTTTT.

This clone was observed a single time. The V call is TRBV4-2, the J call TRBJ2-1; the D gene is possibly TRBD1 (6 bases). The CDR3 runs to 16 residues. V was clipped by 0 bases and J by 7 bases, with 16 bases between them. Germline V gene lookup returns CDR1 LGHNA and CDR2 YNFKEQ. CDR3: CASSQDLGQGGNEQFF. DNA for the CDR3: TGTGCCAGCAGCCAAGATCTGGGTCAAGGGGGAAATGAGCAGTTCTTC.

V and J are TRBV5-4 and TRBJ2-3; 7 bases match TRBD2. The CDR3 covers 15 residues. V trimming: 4 bases; J trimming: 1 base; junction bases outside the gene matches: 6. Per germline, CDR1 SGHNT and CDR2 YYREEE (reference sequence). The CDR3 spells CASSVASGGTDTQYF. The CDR3 DNA reads TGTGCCAGCAGCGTTGCTAGCGGAGGCACAGATACGCAGTATTTT. The whole variable domain, remainder taken from reference TRBV5-4 and TRBJ2-3, is ETGVTQSPTHLIKTRGQQVTLRCSSQSGHNTVSWYQQALGQGPQFIFQYYREEENGRGNFPPRFSGLQFPNYSSELNVNALELDDSALYLCASSVASGGTDTQYFGPGTRLTVL.

The V and J genes are TRBV29-1 and TRBJ2-5; D tentatively reads TRBD1 or TRBD2 (5 bases each). This CDR3 spans 14 amino acids. The V gene's germline CDR1 is SQVTM and CDR2 ANQGSEA. The V and J ends lost 4 bases and 4 bases respectively, with 16 bases between them. The CDR3 is CSVVWGRGGETQYF. The CDR3 coding sequence is TGCAGCGTTGTATGGGGGAGAGGCGGAGAGACCCAGTACTTC.

This sequence joins TRBV5-1 and TRBJ2-4, with unresolved D. Between the trimmed V and J ends, which lost 4 bases and 2 bases, there was a span of 10 bases. The CDR3 is made up of 14 amino acids. Germline-derived CDR1 and CDR2 are SGHRS and YFSETQ. The CDR3 loop reads CASSPSSPKNIQYF. The CDR3 DNA reads TGCGCCAGCAGCCCCTCCAGCCCCAAAAACATTCAGTACTTC.

Only a few counts were recorded for this clone. This chain uses TRBV4-1 with TRBJ1-5; D unclear. The V end was cut by 4 bases, the J end by 4 bases, with 11 bases between. The CDR3 contains 14 residues. Germline CDR1 and CDR2: MGHRA and YSYEKL. DNA of the CDR3: TGCGCCAGCAGCCGTACAGTAGGAAATCAGCCCCAGCATTTT. It yields the protein CASSRTVGNQPQHF.

The chain links TRBV29-1 to TRBJ2-3, with D perhaps given as TRBD1 or TRBD2 (5 bases each). This CDR3 has 14 amino acids. V shed 8 bases and J shed 7 bases, with 22 bases lying between them. Germline V lookup: CDR1 SQVTM, CDR2 ANQGSEA. DNA for the CDR3: TGCAGCACCCGCCCCAGGGACCAAACCAATACGCAGTATTTT. Protein sequence: CSTRPRDQTNTQYF.

The V gene is TRBV4-1, the J gene TRBJ2-3, with TRBD2 identical over 8 bases. The CDR3 loop spans 16 amino acids. Germline CDR1 reads MGHRA; CDR2 reads YSYEKL. Germline trimming cut 0 bases from V and 2 bases from J; bases unmatched to any gene: 4. The CDR3 loop reads CASSQDPSGFTDTQYF. The CDR3 bases are TGCGCCAGCAGCCAAGATCCTAGCGGGTTCACAGATACGCAGTATTTT.

The chain is built from TRBV21-1 and TRBJ2-7. TRBV21-1 is classified as a pseudogene. The CDR3 consists of 16 residues. The chain's CDR3 is CASSAGGGAPYYEQYF. The CDR3 DNA follows: TGTGCCAGCAGCGCCGGGGGCGGGGCGCCGTACTACGAGCAGTACTTC.

The chain links TRBV2 to TRBJ2-5; tentative D call: TRBD2 (5 bases). The V gene lost 0 bases and the J gene lost 2 bases, with 7 bases spanning the gap. Germline V gene sequence: CDR1 SNHLY, CDR2 FYNNEI. The CDR3 extends over 14 amino acids. This CDR3 is CASSEARGQETQYF. The CDR3 DNA follows: TGTGCCAGCAGTGAAGCGCGCGGGCAAGAGACCCAGTACTTC.

The chain couples TRBV6-4 to TRBJ2-3; D unclear. This CDR3 is 14 amino acids long. In germline, CDR1 is MRHNA, CDR2 SNTAGT. The V end lost 7 bases, the J end lost 1 base, and 12 bases lay between the germline ends. The CDR3 coding sequence is TGTGCCAGCACCGACACCGATTGCACAGATACGCAGTATTTT. Encoded protein: CASTDTDCTDTQYF.

The chain joins TRBV5-1 to TRBJ1-1; a weak D match, TRBD1 (5 bases). Trimming took 1 base from V and 1 from J, leaving 8 bases between them. Germline loops: CDR1 SGHRS, CDR2 YFSETQ. The CDR3 totals 14 residues. CDR3 region: CASSLRGANTEAFF. CDR3 bases: TGCGCCAGCAGCTTGCGTGGGGCGAACACTGAAGCTTTCTTT.

This chain connects TRBV11-2 to TRBJ1-4; the match to TRBD1 covers 7 bases. Germline CDR1 and CDR2: SGHAT and FQNNGV. CDR3 length: 15 amino acids. The trim removed 6 bases at V and 8 bases at J, leaving 12 bases unmatched. CDR3 region: CASRPRQGSTEKLFF. The CDR3 bases are TGTGCCAGCAGACCTAGACAGGGCAGCACCGAAAAACTGTTTTTT.

V is TRBV7-8 and J is TRBJ1-2; 9 nucleotides align to TRBD1. J gave up 8 bases and V 0 bases, and 4 bases lay outside the gene matches. CDR3 size: 14 residues. Germline V CDR1 and CDR2: SGHVS, FQNEAQ. The CDR3 reads CASSLATGGEGYTF. DNA of the CDR3: TGTGCCAGCAGCTTAGCCACAGGGGGCGAGGGCTACACCTTC.

This chain joins TRBV10-1 and TRBJ2-3; tentatively, D is TRBD1 (5 bases). Trimming stripped 2 bases from V and 9 bases from J, with 12 bases between. Germline V CDR1 and CDR2: WNHNN, SYGVQD (reference sequence). The CDR3 covers 13 residues. Here the CDR3 reads CASSEQRAGTQYF. DNA for the CDR3: TGCGCCAGCAGTGAGCAACGGGCAGGGACGCAGTATTTT.

V usage is TRBV19 and J usage is TRBJ1-6, with D uncertain. The germline V and J ends were trimmed by 1 base and 8 bases, with 3 bases remaining between them. From germline, CDR1 is LNHDA and CDR2 SQIVND (reference sequence). CDR3 length: 12 amino acids. This CDR3 is CASSIGDSPLHF. CDR3 coding DNA: TGTGCCAGTAGTATAGGGGATTCACCCCTCCACTTT.

This clone was observed a few times. This sequence joins TRBV27 and TRBJ1-6; tentative D call: TRBD1 (5 bases). CDR3 size: 14 residues. From germline, CDR1 is MNHEY and CDR2 SMNVEV (reference sequence). Trimming stripped 5 bases from V and 9 bases from J, with 14 bases between. The CDR3 nucleotides read TGTGCCAGCAGTCCACGCTCGGGACTTTCACCCCTCCACTTT. Translated: CASSPRSGLSPLHF.

The gene calls are TRBV5-1 and TRBJ1-1; tentatively, D is TRBD1 (6 bases). Trimming took 0 bases from V and 5 from J, leaving 11 bases between them. CDR1 is SGHRS and CDR2 is YFSETQ in the germline V gene. This CDR3 region has 14 residues. CDR3 DNA sequence: TGCGCCAGCAGCTTGGTCGGGCAGGGGACTGAAGCTTTCTTT. Encoded protein: CASSLVGQGTEAFF.